These 5 T cell receptor beta chains were sequenced from one sample in a study of OX40 agonist ivuxolimab in advanced cancers. Profiled with immunoSEQ multiplex PCR; TCRdb holds only in-frame clones, not every one. The sample has under 150,000 clones, just over 90% seen once. The sequences come from CD4+ or CD8+ T cells sorted from blood, collected in a trial of the OX40 agonist ivuxolimab. Receptors originate from an adult with an advanced solid tumor such as melanoma, head and neck, liver or kidney cancer.

The chain uses TRBV6-6 and TRBJ1-2; no clear D gene. V lost 2 bases and J lost 4, with 14 bases in between. Germline CDR1 MNHNY, CDR2 SVGAGI (reference sequence). The CDR3 is made up of 15 amino acids. The CDR3 sequence is CASSYDGEAVYGYTF. As DNA, the CDR3 is TGTGCCAGCAGTTACGATGGGGAAGCTGTCTATGGCTACACCTTC.

J is TRBJ1-4 and V is TRBV29-1, with TRBD1 as a possible D gene (5 bases). This CDR3 contains 12 residues. Germline V gene lookup returns CDR1 SQVTM and CDR2 ANQGSEA. V lost 4 bases and J lost 3, with 6 bases in between. In nucleotides, the CDR3 is TGCAGCGTTGGGGGGGCTAATGAAAAACTGTTTTTT. It is translated as CSVGGANEKLFF.

Only a few counts were recorded for this clone. The chain is built from TRBV29-1 and TRBJ1-5; tentatively, D is TRBD1 (6 bases). The CDR3 covers 12 residues. Germline values: CDR1 SQVTM, CDR2 ANQGSEA. V lost 5 bases, J lost 5 bases, and 10 bases lay in between. CDR3 bases: TGCAGCGTTAGGGACACTTATCAGCCCCAGCATTTT. Translation: CSVRDTYQPQHF.

The chain uses TRBV10-3 and TRBJ2-5; the D is unclear. In germline, CDR1 is ENHRY, CDR2 SYGVKD. CDR3 length equals 15 residues. V was cut by 5 bases and J by 5 bases, with 18 bases left in between. The CDR3 DNA sequence: TGTGCCATCAGTAGTGGCCCTACGGCGGACGAGACCCAGTACTTC. Its protein is CAISSGPTADETQYF.

The rearrangement joins TRBV4-3 to TRBJ2-1; no clear D gene. V shed 3 bases and J shed 5 bases, with 11 bases lying between them. The CDR3 runs to 14 residues. CDR1 is LGHNA, CDR2 YSLEER, per germline. CDR3 bases: TGCGCCAGCAGCCAGTCCTTGGGAAACAATGAGCAGTTCTTC. Its protein is CASSQSLGNNEQFF.